The clone carrying this TCR beta chain was counted many times. What it binds is not known. For TCRbeta, the library was prepared with unique molecular identifiers. MiXCR was run by TCRdb on the PCR reads, yielding one entry per CDR3 protein. The table shows about 140,000 distinct CDR3 sequences, with 8.8% occurring only once. The entry originates in a study of T-cell reconstitution after alpha-beta-depleted transplantation in children. Study conclusions and caveats: Reportedly, only several hundred clones from non-depleted graft cells drove alpha-beta T-cell counts at about two months. The authors attributed T-cell counts and diversity one year after transplant mostly to newly produced T cells.

Sequenced material: PBMCs, mostly from graft donor cells, taken 180 days after TCRalphabeta/CD19-depleted stem cell transplant. This TCR was recovered from a female patient aged 2-9 years who had a stem cell transplant for congenital amegakaryocytic thrombocytopenia, so the T cells may come from the graft donor.

CDR3 DNA: TGTGCCAGTAGTATTAGGGGGTTCGACGAGCAGTACTTC. This encodes CASSIRGFDEQYF. The V gene is TRBV19, the J gene TRBJ2-7; possibly TRBD1 for D (6 bases). Trimming removed 3 bases from V and 5 bases from J, with 11 bases in between. Looked up from germline, CDR1 is LNHDA and CDR2 is SQIVND (reference sequence). The CDR3 sequence is 13 residues long. The variable domain in full, with the rest retrieved from reference TRBV19 and TRBJ2-7, is DGGITQSPKYLFRKEGQNVTLSCEQNLNHDAMYWYRQDPGQGLRLIYYSQIVNDFQKGDIAEGYSVSREKKESFPLTVTSAQKNPTAFYLCASSIRGFDEQYFGPGTRLTVT.